This T cell receptor beta chain is drawn from a study of blood T cells in healthy people across ages. Study-wide results and limits: As age increased, TCR beta diversity per million T cells fell in a roughly linear fashion. With unsorted PBMCs, a conclusive comparison of naive versus antigen-experienced cells was not possible.

Each donor had approximately 10 milliliters of peripheral blood drawn. A remark on this clonotype: No antigen is known for it.

A sample-barcoded 5' primer and a J-beta primer mix were used in a second PCR of roughly 7 to 12 cycles. Sequencing of every sample gave 3 million or more CDR3-containing paired-end reads. Via MiXCR, TCRdb re-called the 5' RACE reads, giving one row per CDR3 protein. The data show roughly 730,000 distinct CDR3 sequences, roughly 56% seen once. The germline V gene has CDR1 KGHDR and CDR2 SFDVKD. V lost 4 bases to trimming and J lost 3 bases, with 8 bases between them. CDR3 length: 14 residues. V is TRBV24-1 and J is TRBJ2-2; D is possibly TRBD2 (5 bases). The sequencing sample was made of blood. The TCR was taken from a man between 35 and 55 years old in good health. As DNA, the CDR3 is TGTGCCACCAGTGACCCGGGATACACCGGGGAGCTGTTTTTT. Translated, it gives CATSDPGYTGELFF.